This entry lists 23 T cell receptor beta chains sequenced from one sample in a study of identical twins. TCRdb fed the 5' RACE reads into MiXCR, producing one record per CDR3 protein. The table has a few hundred thousand distinct CDR3 sequences, around 20% seen once. Sequenced sample: naive T cells sorted from blood. The source of these receptors is a man aged 45 to 65 in good health.

This clonotype occurred a few times. CDR3 sequence (DNA): TGTGCCAGCAGCTTACAGCGCACAGATACGCAGTATTTT. Amino acid sequence: CASSLQRTDTQYF. This chain uses TRBV7-9 with TRBJ2-3; no firm D call. Looked up from germline, CDR1 is SEHNR and CDR2 is FQNEAQ (reference sequence). V gave up 2 bases and J gave up 1 base, with 4 bases separating them. The CDR3 has 13 amino acids.

This sequence joins TRBV20-1 and TRBJ2-3; D unclear. V lost 0 bases and J lost 2, with 12 bases in between. From germline, CDR1 is DFQATT and CDR2 SNEGSKA (reference sequence). The CDR3 length is 15 residues. Here the CDR3 reads CSARDLRSNTDTQYF. CDR3 sequence (DNA): TGCAGTGCTAGAGATTTACGGTCTAACACAGATACGCAGTATTTT.

This clonotype was recorded many times. The V gene is TRBV5-1, the J gene TRBJ1-5, with a tentative D call TRBD1 (5 bases). The CDR3 extends over 14 amino acids. CDR1 and CDR2 (germline): SGHRS, YFSETQ. Deletions cut 4 bases from V and 7 bases from J, with 15 bases between. CDR3 DNA sequence: TGCGCCAGCAGCAAAGGGGAGGGAGACCAGCCCCAGCATTTT. Protein product: CASSKGEGDQPQHF.

The gene calls are TRBV5-1 and TRBJ1-1; D remains ambiguous. The germline CDR1 and CDR2 sequences are SGHRS and YFSETQ. V gave up 4 bases and J gave up 4 bases, with 17 bases separating them. This CDR3 contains 15 residues. As DNA, the CDR3 is TGCGCCAGCAGCCCAAGGCGGGGAATCGGCACTGAAGCTTTCTTT. The encoded protein is CASSPRRGIGTEAFF.

The gene calls are TRBV7-8 and TRBJ2-3; D call uncertain. Trimming pared 2 bases from V and 0 bases from J, leaving 12 bases between. This CDR3 is built from 16 residues. Germline V gene data show CDR1 as SGHVS and CDR2 as FQNEAQ. CDR3 loop: CASSLKSAASTDTQYF. DNA of the CDR3: TGTGCCAGCAGCTTAAAGTCGGCGGCAAGCACAGATACGCAGTATTTT.

The chain employs TRBV27 and TRBJ1-1, with a weak D call TRBD1 (5 bases). V was trimmed by 0 bases and J by 4 bases, leaving 9 bases between them. The CDR3 loop spans 14 amino acids. Germline CDR1 reads MNHEY; CDR2 reads SMNVEV (reference sequence). The CDR3 coding sequence is TGTGCCAGCAGTTTATCCCGGGGGAGCACTGAAGCTTTCTTT. Its translation: CASSLSRGSTEAFF.

This clonotype was seen ten or more times. The chain couples TRBV11-2 to TRBJ2-1; 10 bases line up with TRBD2. CDR3 length equals 15 residues. CDR1 is SGHAT, CDR2 FQNNGV, per germline. Trimming cost V 3 bases and J 8 bases; bases outside gene matches: 7. The CDR3 nucleotides are TGTGCCAGCAGCTTCGGGCTAGCGGGAGTATATGAGCAGTTCTTC. Its translation is CASSFGLAGVYEQFF. Using reference TRBV11-2 and TRBJ2-1 for the parts outside the CDR3, the full variable domain is EAGVAQSPRYKIIEKRQSVAFWCNPISGHATLYWYQQILGQGPKLLIQFQNNGVVDDSQLPKDRFSAERLKGVDSTLKIQPAKLEDSAVYLCASSFGLAGVYEQFFGPGTRLTVL.

V is TRBV7-2 and J is TRBJ2-5; the match to TRBD2 covers 7 bases. With 4 bases clipped from V and 2 bases from J, the junction kept 4 bases outside the gene matches. Germline values: CDR1 SGHTA, CDR2 FQGNSA. This CDR3 contains 14 residues. The CDR3 spells CASSSGGSQETQYF. For the CDR3, the DNA is TGTGCCAGCAGCTCGGGGGGATCGCAAGAGACCCAGTACTTC.

The J gene is TRBJ2-1, the V gene TRBV6-4; possibly TRBD1 for D (6 bases). Trimming shortened V by 2 bases and J by 8 bases, and 13 bases separated the two germline ends. The germline V gene has CDR1 MRHNA and CDR2 SNTAGT. This CDR3 comprises 14 residues. CDR3 in DNA: TGTGCCAGCAGTGACAGTCGCAGGGGCTATGAGCAGTTCTTC. Translation: CASSDSRRGYEQFF.

The chain combines TRBV5-8 with TRBJ2-5, with 9 bases aligning to TRBD1. The CDR3 runs to 14 residues. Losses at the gene ends were 4 bases for V and 5 bases for J; bases not matched to a gene: 6. The germline V gene has CDR1 SGHTS and CDR2 YDEGEE. The DNA for the CDR3 is TGTGCCAGCAGCACGGGACAGGGCTGGGAGACCCAGTACTTC. Its protein product is CASSTGQGWETQYF. The complete variable domain, with remaining parts taken from reference TRBV5-8 and TRBJ2-5, reads EAGVTQSPTHLIKTRGQQATLRCSPISGHTSVYWYQQALGLGLQFLLWYDEGEERNRGNFPPRFSGRQFPNYSSELNVNALELEDSALYLCASSTGQGWETQYFGPGTRLLVL.

This clonotype occurred many times. The genes are TRBV29-1 and TRBJ2-3; the match to TRBD1 covers 7 bases. CDR1 SQVTM and CDR2 ANQGSEA come from the germline V gene. Trimming at V came to 0 bases and at J to 4 bases, leaving 1 base not matched to a gene. The CDR3 sequence is 13 residues long. This chain's CDR3 is CSVEDQGADTQYF. The DNA for the CDR3 is TGCAGCGTTGAAGATCAGGGGGCAGATACGCAGTATTTT.

Only a few counts were recorded for this clonotype. The chain couples TRBV4-3 to TRBJ2-6; no definite D call. The CDR3 is 15 residues long. Germline V gene data show CDR1 as LGHNA and CDR2 as YSLEER. V was shortened by 3 bases and J by 0 bases, with 6 bases between the two germline ends. The CDR3 loop is CASSQRISGANVLTF. Here the CDR3 DNA reads TGCGCCAGCAGCCAGAGGATCTCTGGGGCCAACGTCCTGACTTTC.

There are many counts of this clonotype. CDR3 coding DNA: TGCAGCACAGGGACTAGCGGGGGGACAGATACGCAGTATTTT. Translation gives CSTGTSGGTDTQYF. This rearrangement joins TRBV29-1 to TRBJ2-3, with 15 bases matching TRBD2. V trimming: 8 bases; J trimming: 3 bases; junction bases outside the gene matches: 3. The germline V gene has CDR1 SQVTM and CDR2 ANQGSEA. The CDR3 loop spans 14 amino acids.

This clonotype turned up a few times. The V gene is TRBV7-8, the J gene TRBJ2-3, with D perhaps TRBD2 (6 bases). V was pared by 2 bases and J by 3 bases, with 12 bases between. The V gene's germline CDR1 is SGHVS and CDR2 FQNEAQ. This CDR3 is 15 amino acids long. This CDR3 is CASSLRRERTDTQYF. As DNA, the CDR3 is TGTGCCAGCAGCTTACGTCGGGAGCGGACAGATACGCAGTATTTT.

In this sample, this clonotype turned up a few times. This chain uses TRBV7-2 with TRBJ2-1; 7 nucleotides match TRBD2. The V segment lost 2 bases and the J segment 7 bases; nucleotides outside the gene matches: 5. Germline loops: CDR1 SGHTA, CDR2 FQGNSA. This CDR3 region has 14 residues. CDR3 loop: CASSLSAGENEQFF. The DNA of the CDR3 is TGTGCCAGCAGCTTATCCGCGGGGGAGAATGAGCAGTTCTTC.

This clonotype was detected ten times or more. The chain uses TRBV28 and TRBJ2-7; tentative D call: TRBD1 (5 bases). This CDR3 is built from 14 residues. The germline V gene encodes CDR1 MDHEN and CDR2 SYDVKM. Deletions cut 2 bases from V and 5 bases from J, with 13 bases between. The CDR3 loop is CASSLGGQGDEQYF. CDR3 in DNA: TGTGCCAGCAGTTTAGGTGGGCAGGGCGACGAGCAGTACTTC.

This clonotype was recorded at least ten times. This sequence joins TRBV9 and TRBJ2-3, with 12 bases lining up with TRBD1. Germline V lookup: CDR1 SGDLS, CDR2 YYNGEE. V lost 4 bases and J lost 1; bases outside the gene matches: 4. The CDR3 contains 16 residues. The chain's CDR3 is CASSPGQGAGTDTQYF. DNA for the CDR3: TGTGCCAGCAGCCCGGGACAGGGGGCCGGCACAGATACGCAGTATTTT.

This clonotype was seen a single time. V usage is TRBV5-5 and J usage is TRBJ2-7; tentative D call: TRBD1 (6 bases). This CDR3 is 12 amino acids long. V shed 3 bases and J shed 7 bases, with 11 bases lying between them. CDR1 is SGHKS, CDR2 YYEKEE, per germline (reference sequence). In DNA form, the CDR3 reads TGTGCCAGCAGCTACAGGGAGCGGGAGCAGTACTTC. Translating gives CASSYREREQYF.

This clonotype was seen only once. The J gene is TRBJ2-1, the V gene TRBV7-3; D possibly uses TRBD1 or TRBD2 (5 bases each). This CDR3 is built from 21 residues. Germline CDR1 SGHTA, CDR2 FQGTGA. The V end was cut by 1 base, the J end by 6 bases, with 31 bases between. The CDR3 coding sequence is TGTGCCAGCAGCTTAATTTTCAGGTCCGGGAAGATCTACCAAGGGGTCAATGAGCAGTTCTTC. Translating it yields CASSLIFRSGKIYQGVNEQFF.

This chain connects TRBV7-6 to TRBJ2-1; TRBD2 matches 7 bases. J was trimmed by 7 bases and V by 1 base; bases with no gene match: 16. CDR1 SGHVS and CDR2 FNYEAQ come from the germline V gene. CDR3 length equals 18 residues. The CDR3, as DNA: TGTGCCAGCAGCTTAGGGGGGGGAGGGACTTGGCACCTAAATGAGCAGTTCTTC. Amino acid sequence: CASSLGGGGTWHLNEQFF.

The V gene is TRBV7-2, the J gene TRBJ2-3; 16 bases are shared with TRBD2. The CDR3 has 17 residues. J was trimmed by 6 bases and V by 5 bases; bases with no gene match: 8. CDR1 and CDR2 from the germline V gene are SGHTA and FQGNSA. The DNA for the CDR3 is TGTGCCAGCAGCCATCGGGGGACTAGCGGGAGGGTTGATACGCAGTATTTT. Residues: CASSHRGTSGRVDTQYF. Full variable domain (missing parts from reference TRBV7-2 and TRBJ2-3): GAGVSQSPSNKVTEKGKDVELRCDPISGHTALYWYRQSLGQGLEFLIYFQGNSAPDKSGLPSDRFSAERTGGSVSTLTIQRTQQEDSAVYLCASSHRGTSGRVDTQYFGPGTRLTVL.

J is TRBJ2-7 and V is TRBV10-3, with a tentative D call TRBD2 (5 bases). V dropped 8 bases and J dropped 0 bases, with 17 bases sitting between them. CDR3 size: 15 residues. The V gene's germline CDR1 is ENHRY and CDR2 SYGVKD. Here the CDR3 DNA reads TGTGCCATCGCCAACCAGAGGACTGCCTCCTACGAGCAGTACTTC. This sequence encodes CAIANQRTASYEQYF.

The rearrangement links TRBV7-6 to TRBJ2-1; possibly TRBD1 for D (5 bases). CDR1 and CDR2 (germline): SGHVS, FNYEAQ. V was clipped by 5 bases and J by 5 bases, with 19 bases between them. The CDR3 covers 16 residues. CDR3 sequence reads: CASSLLGRSGNNEQFF. CDR3 coding DNA: TGTGCCAGCAGCCTATTAGGAAGGTCAGGGAACAATGAGCAGTTCTTC. Based on the CDR3 plus reference TRBV7-6 and TRBJ2-1, the full variable domain is GAGVSQSPRYKVTKRGQDVALRCDPISGHVSLYWYRQALGQGPEFLTYFNYEAQQDKSGLPNDRFSAERPEGSISTLTIQRTEQRDSAMYRCASSLLGRSGNNEQFFGPGTRLTVL.